Detailed here is one T cell receptor beta chain. The antigen is undetermined. This CDR3 region has 18 residues. After removal of 2 bases from V and 3 bases from J, the junction contained 10 bases not matched to a gene. Germline values: CDR1 PRHDT, CDR2 FYEKMQ (reference sequence). The data derive from a study of regulatory T cells in long-lasting Graves disease. Study overall: Antithyroid drugs had been taken under 3 months by newly diagnosed Graves' patients.

The sample's time point: newly diagnosed GD, antithyroid drugs for less than 3 months. From PBMCs, RNA was extracted and then used to make the TCR library. Those enrolled as patients came out of an endocrinology department in Xi'an, China. The TCR beta library used iRepertoire HTBI primers with Arm-PCR amplification of CDR3. TCRdb reprocessed the multiplex PCR reads via MiXCR and lists one record per CDR3 protein. There are 400,000 to 500,000 distinct CDR3 sequences in the sample; approximately 15% occur only once, and over 15% lies in the top ten. The study's findings and limits: Relative to new patients (roughly 980), persistent patients exhibited greater sharing of public clonotypes (about 3,000). Analyses excluded thyroid tissue, covering peripheral blood alone.

The same specimen was also included in a second study, on T cells in Graves' hyperthyroidism and ophthalmopathy.

This sequence joins TRBV13 and TRBJ2-1; 10 bases map to TRBD2. The input for sequencing was peripheral blood mononuclear cells (PBMCs), taken at new diagnosis, from a patient treated with antithyroid drugs. The TCR was taken from a woman aged 50 to 60 with Graves disease. The CDR3 coding sequence is TGTGCCAGCAGCTTATATCCTAGCGGGAGCCCCAACTACAATGAGCAGTTCTTC. It codes for CASSLYPSGSPNYNEQFF. The full variable domain, in which reference TRBV13 and TRBJ2-1 provide the parts outside the CDR3, is AAGVIQSPRHLIKEKRETATLKCYPIPRHDTVYWYQQGPGQDPQFLISFYEKMQSDKGSIPDRFSAQQFSDYHSELNMSSLELGDSALYFCASSLYPSGSPNYNEQFFGPGTRLTVL.